This T cell receptor (beta chain) was captured in a study of blood T cell repertoires in COVID-19 (dated by TCRdb to between 2020 and 2021). At the level of the whole study: The collaborator samples originated in the United States, Italy and Spain and spanned the acute and convalescent phases of COVID-19. Deeply sampled blood TCRbeta repertoires from subjects exposed to, actively infected with, or recovered from COVID-19 were included in the dataset. The prospective study material was composed of cDNA or gDNA derived from T cells, B-cell-depleted T cells, or PBMCs. HLA class I and class II types, where available, came from metadata supplied by the sample provider rather than from assay-based typing. The sample metadata nearly always contained a de-identified subject ID, COVID-19 status, age in years and sex. The repertoires were released in a freely available public database intended as a resource for research on the immune response to SARS-CoV-2. Samples were obtained from the ongoing ImmuneRACE study (first 160 participants) and from over 1,000 subjects provided by 6 global collaborators.

V loses 0 bases of germline sequence and J loses 7 bases, and the interval between the two ends is 19 bases. From its cysteine to its phenylalanine, the CDR3 spans 17 amino acids. Solely the CDR3 DNA is kept, with 51 bases framed from the first base. As encoded in the germline V gene, CDR1 is LGHNA while CDR2 is YSLEER. Results and caveats for the whole study, not just this receptor: The amount of clinical and demographic metadata varied by source and participant and was provided uncurated.

TCRbeta CDR3 regions were amplified from genomic DNA by means of the immunoSEQ Assay, a bias-controlled multiplex PCR. As for the authors' bioinformatics: Nucleated cell counts per sample were estimated from amplification of reference gene primers within the assay. Sequence reads were collapsed and filtered to measure the absolute abundance of every unique TCRbeta CDR3 rearrangement. For each sample, productive Simpson clonality was calculated as the square root of Simpson's diversity index over productive rearrangements. Held by TCRdb, this immuneACCESS table contains in-frame sequences only and omits some clones. Under half of the omission traces to an unresolved V gene where checked; the cause of the rest is unknown. V, J and clone size derive from that table, while D and trimming were established from the DNA sequence. This sample gives approximately 390,000 clones in total; roughly 89% of them show up just once. The ten largest clones add up to around 7% of the sample.

This clone was seen a single time. Its antigen has not been determined. Per-base quality was not reported, and no clone a single base away is much larger than it. Each collaborating institution followed its own protocols to collect whole blood in K2EDTA tubes. Collaborator samples were shipped for TCRbeta analysis as frozen whole blood, isolated PBMCs, or DNA extracted from either sample type. The clonotype comes from a man younger than 35 with active or convalescent COVID-19. This receptor chain uses TRBV4-3 and TRBJ2-1, and the D gene may be TRBD2, 5 bases matching. The specimen was peripheral blood. The CDR3 region reads CASSQDRMWESGNEQFF. Read as DNA, the sequence is TGCGCCAGCAGCCAAGACCGGATGTGGGAGTCGGGTAATGAGCAGTTCTTC.